Each of the 24 T cell receptor beta chains below was sequenced from the same sample in a study of blood T cell repertoires in COVID-19. Measured with immunoSEQ multiplex PCR; TCRdb has only the in-frame clones, and not every one. The sample has roughly 12,000 clones, nearly 95% seen once. Sequencing was done on a sample of peripheral blood. The receptors originated from a woman aged 70-85 years with active COVID-19.

The genes are TRBV12-3 or TRBV12-4 and TRBJ2-7, with D unclear. Trimming left V 6 bases short and J 7 bases short, with 10 bases between. The CDR3 covers 11 residues. CDR3 loop: CASSLLGEQYF. The CDR3 bases are TGTGCCAGCAGCCTGCTCGGTGAGCAGTACTTC.

This clone appeared a single time. The chain couples TRBV15 to TRBJ1-5, with TRBD1 identical over 7 bases. Germline trimming cut 3 bases from V and 5 bases from J; bases unmatched to any gene: 7. This CDR3 has 15 amino acids. CDR1 LNHNV and CDR2 YYDKDF come from the germline V gene (reference sequence). CDR3 bases: TGTGCCACCAGCAGCGGGACAGTCGGACATCAGCCCCAGCATTTT. It encodes CATSSGTVGHQPQHF.

This chain connects TRBV19 to TRBJ1-6; D is perhaps TRBD1 (5 bases). The germline CDR1 and CDR2 sequences are LNHDA and SQIVND (reference sequence). V lost 3 bases and J 8 bases, leaving 11 bases between the germline ends. The CDR3 has 14 amino acids. The CDR3 DNA is TGTGCCAGTAGTATTGGGGGGGTGCATTCACCCCTCCACTTT. It is translated as CASSIGGVHSPLHF.

This CDR3 reads CASSLERLSNQPQHF. Here the CDR3 DNA reads TGTGCCAGCAGCTTAGAGAGACTTAGCAATCAGCCCCAGCATTTT. The rearrangement links TRBV7-8 to TRBJ1-5; D ambiguous. This CDR3 is 15 amino acids long. Per germline, CDR1 SGHVS and CDR2 FQNEAQ. V lost 1 base, J lost 0 bases, and 7 bases lay in between.

V is TRBV28 and J is TRBJ2-5; D gene unclear. Germline assignment: CDR1 MDHEN and CDR2 SYDVKM. Deletions cut 7 bases from V and 3 bases from J, with 6 bases between. The CDR3 is 11 residues long. The CDR3 nucleotides are TGTGCCAGCAAGCTAGAAGAGACCCAGTACTTC. Translating gives CASKLEETQYF. The variable domain in full, completed from reference TRBV28 and TRBJ2-5, reads DVKVTQSSRYLVKRTGEKVFLECVQDMDHENMFWYRQDPGLGLRLIYFSYDVKMKEKGDIPEGYSVSREKKERFSLILESASTNQTSMYLCASKLEETQYFGPGTRLLVL.

The rearrangement uses TRBV28 and TRBJ2-2; 7 nucleotides match TRBD1. The CDR3 sequence is 14 residues long. The J segment lost 5 bases and the V segment lost 4 bases, leaving 4 bases of the junction unmatched. Per the germline V gene, CDR1 is MDHEN and CDR2 is SYDVKM. This CDR3 is CASSSGTVTGELFF. The DNA for the CDR3 is TGTGCCAGCAGTTCCGGGACAGTGACCGGGGAGCTGTTTTTT. Supplemented by reference TRBV28 and TRBJ2-2, the full variable domain reads DVKVTQSSRYLVKRTGEKVFLECVQDMDHENMFWYRQDPGLGLRLIYFSYDVKMKEKGDIPEGYSVSREKKERFSLILESASTNQTSMYLCASSSGTVTGELFFGEGSRLTVL.

The rearrangement joins TRBV6-5 to TRBJ2-7, with 8 positions matching TRBD1. Germline V gene data show CDR1 as MNHEY and CDR2 as SVGAGI. CDR3 length: 14 residues. V was pared by 6 bases and J by 2 bases, with 6 bases of the junction left unmatched. The CDR3 here is CASSADRETYEQYF. In DNA, the CDR3 is TGTGCCAGCAGCGCGGACAGGGAGACCTACGAGCAGTACTTC.

V is TRBV10-3 and J is TRBJ2-5, with 12 bases identical to TRBD2. This CDR3 is 16 amino acids long. Germline assignment: CDR1 ENHRY and CDR2 SYGVKD. The J segment lost 4 bases and the V segment lost 0 bases, leaving 3 bases of the junction unmatched. CDR3 residues: CAISESTSGRRETQYF. DNA of the CDR3: TGTGCCATCAGTGAGTCGACTAGCGGGAGAAGAGAGACCCAGTACTTC.

The chain has TRBV6-1 and TRBJ2-7; maybe TRBD2 (5 bases). The ends were cut back, 3 bases at V and 2 bases at J, with 8 bases in the middle. The CDR3 has 13 amino acids. CDR1 is MNHNS, CDR2 SASEGT, per germline. In DNA form, the CDR3 reads TGTGCCAGCAGTGACACTAGGACCTACGAGCAGTACTTC. As protein: CASSDTRTYEQYF.

The genes are TRBV2 and TRBJ2-1, with TRBD2 as a possible D gene (5 bases). The ends were cut back, 4 bases at V and 0 bases at J, with 13 bases in the middle. Per the germline V gene, CDR1 is SNHLY and CDR2 is FYNNEI. This CDR3 has 16 residues. CDR3: CASSGTGVSSYNEQFF. CDR3 in DNA: TGTGCCAGCAGTGGAACCGGGGTCAGCTCCTACAATGAGCAGTTCTTC.

This chain links TRBV5-4 with TRBJ2-5, with 10 bases identical to TRBD2. CDR3 length equals 16 residues. V was pared by 3 bases and J by 2 bases, with 7 bases of the junction left unmatched. CDR1 SGHNT and CDR2 YYREEE come from the germline V gene (reference sequence). CDR3 residues: CASSSLAGVIQETQYF. The CDR3 DNA sequence: TGTGCCAGCAGCTCCCTAGCGGGAGTTATTCAAGAGACCCAGTACTTC.

The CDR3 region is CASSLSPYYEQYF. DNA for the CDR3: TGTGCCAGCAGTTTATCCCCTTACTACGAGCAGTACTTC. The rearrangement uses TRBV27 and TRBJ2-7; D gene ambiguous. Trimming took 0 bases from V and 3 from J, leaving 6 bases between them. The CDR3 has 13 residues. Germline loops: CDR1 MNHEY, CDR2 SMNVEV (reference sequence).

The chain recombines TRBV5-1 with TRBJ2-7; 11 nucleotides align to TRBD2. The CDR3 is 16 amino acids. V trimming: 0 bases; J trimming: 3 bases; junction bases outside the gene matches: 5. Germline CDR1 and CDR2: SGHRS and YFSETQ. The CDR3 region has the DNA TGCGCCAGCAGCTTGGGTACTAGCGGGAGAATCTACGAGCAGTACTTC. It specifies CASSLGTSGRIYEQYF.

The chain recombines TRBV27 with TRBJ2-7; D might be TRBD2 (6 bases). Germline CDR1 and CDR2: MNHEY and SMNVEV (reference sequence). CDR3 size: 14 residues. V gave up 2 bases and J gave up 4 bases, with 12 bases separating them. CDR3 region: CASSLRRGSYEQYF. The DNA of the CDR3 is TGTGCCAGCAGTTTAAGGAGGGGTTCGTACGAGCAGTACTTC.

This chain uses TRBV19 with TRBJ2-7, with D maybe TRBD2 (5 bases). The V end was cut by 3 bases, the J end by 3 bases, with 9 bases between. Germline V lookup: CDR1 LNHDA, CDR2 SQIVND (reference sequence). This CDR3 has 13 amino acids. The CDR3 nucleotides read TGTGCCAGTAGTATCATCCGGGGCTACGAGCAGTACTTC. It translates to CASSIIRGYEQYF.

V gene TRBV7-8 combines with J gene TRBJ2-1, with 8 bases identical to TRBD2. From germline, CDR1 is SGHVS and CDR2 FQNEAQ. Trimming at V came to 4 bases and at J to 12 bases, leaving 8 bases not matched to a gene. The CDR3 loop spans 13 amino acids. CDR3 nucleotide sequence: TGTGCCAGCAGCTCCCTCGAAGCGGGAGCGCAGTTCTTC. It translates to CASSSLEAGAQFF.

The count of this clone is one. The chain recombines TRBV10-1 with TRBJ2-3; D is undetermined. V was pared by 2 bases and J by 3 bases, with 6 bases between. This CDR3 is 13 amino acids long. Germline V lookup: CDR1 WNHNN, CDR2 SYGVQD (reference sequence). The DNA for the CDR3 is TGCGCCAGCAGTGAGATTAGAACAGATACGCAGTATTTT. This encodes CASSEIRTDTQYF.

The V gene is TRBV28, the J gene TRBJ2-3; 7 bases map to TRBD1. Germline CDR1 and CDR2: MDHEN and SYDVKM. The CDR3 has 16 amino acids. V lost 4 bases to trimming and J lost 0 bases; unmatched junction nucleotides: 7. CDR3 nucleotide sequence: TGTGCCAGCAGTTACCCGGGACAGTTAAGCACAGATACGCAGTATTTT. This encodes CASSYPGQLSTDTQYF.

CDR3 amino acids: CASSLLRDYEQYF. Here the CDR3 DNA reads TGTGCCAGCAGCTTATTGAGGGACTACGAGCAGTACTTC. This chain joins TRBV5-8 and TRBJ2-7; TRBD2 is a possible D gene (5 bases). Germline values: CDR1 SGHTS, CDR2 YDEGEE. This CDR3 spans 13 amino acids. V was cut by 2 bases and J by 3 bases, with 9 bases left in between.

V is TRBV18 and J is TRBJ2-5, with TRBD1 matching 9 bases. Per the germline V gene, CDR1 is KGHSH and CDR2 is LQKENI. Trimming removed 6 bases from V and 5 bases from J; junction bases left unmatched: 4. This CDR3 region has 13 residues. CDR3 amino acids: CASSGQGRETQYF. In DNA, the CDR3 is TGTGCCAGCTCCGGACAGGGGAGGGAGACCCAGTACTTC.

The rearrangement uses TRBV3-1 (or the pseudogene TRBV3-2) and TRBJ2-7; D uncertain. Germline CDR1 is LGHDT and CDR2 is YNNKEL (reference sequence). The CDR3 is made up of 12 amino acids. V was clipped by 2 bases and J by 6 bases, with 8 bases between them. The CDR3 reads CASSQHMREQYF. In nucleotides, the CDR3 is TGTGCCAGCAGCCAACATATGCGCGAGCAGTACTTC.

The chain combines TRBV30 with TRBJ2-3; 9 positions agree with TRBD2. Per the germline V gene, CDR1 is GTSNPN and CDR2 is SVGIG (reference sequence). This CDR3 contains 14 residues. The CDR3, as DNA: TGTGGGACTAGCGATAGAAGAGGCACAGATACGCAGTATTTT. Its protein product is CGTSDRRGTDTQYF. The entire variable domain, with the rest obtained from reference TRBV30 and TRBJ2-3, is as follows: SQTIHQWPATLVQPVGSPLSLECTVEGTSNPNLYWYRQAAGRGLQLLFYSVGIGQISSEVPQNLSASRPQDRQFILSSKKLLLSDSGFYLCGTSDRRGTDTQYFGPGTRLTVL.

The V and J genes are TRBV30 and TRBJ2-5; 14 bases map to TRBD2. The length of the CDR3 is 15 residues. Germline CDR1 and CDR2: GTSNPN and SVGIG (reference sequence). V shed 5 bases, J shed 5 bases, and the junction held 7 bases outside the gene matches. The DNA of the CDR3 is TGTGCCTGGCGACTAGCGGGAGGGCCGAGGGAGACCCAGTACTTC. Translating gives CAWRLAGGPRETQYF.

The chain combines TRBV3-1 (or the pseudogene TRBV3-2) with TRBJ2-7; the match to TRBD2 covers 10 bases. Germline V lookup: CDR1 LGHDT, CDR2 YNNKEL (reference sequence). V trimming: 3 bases; J trimming: 4 bases; junction bases outside the gene matches: 9. The CDR3 extends over 16 amino acids. For the CDR3, the DNA is TGTGCCAGCAGCCACGACCCGGGACTAGCGTTATACGAGCAGTACTTC. Translation gives CASSHDPGLALYEQYF.